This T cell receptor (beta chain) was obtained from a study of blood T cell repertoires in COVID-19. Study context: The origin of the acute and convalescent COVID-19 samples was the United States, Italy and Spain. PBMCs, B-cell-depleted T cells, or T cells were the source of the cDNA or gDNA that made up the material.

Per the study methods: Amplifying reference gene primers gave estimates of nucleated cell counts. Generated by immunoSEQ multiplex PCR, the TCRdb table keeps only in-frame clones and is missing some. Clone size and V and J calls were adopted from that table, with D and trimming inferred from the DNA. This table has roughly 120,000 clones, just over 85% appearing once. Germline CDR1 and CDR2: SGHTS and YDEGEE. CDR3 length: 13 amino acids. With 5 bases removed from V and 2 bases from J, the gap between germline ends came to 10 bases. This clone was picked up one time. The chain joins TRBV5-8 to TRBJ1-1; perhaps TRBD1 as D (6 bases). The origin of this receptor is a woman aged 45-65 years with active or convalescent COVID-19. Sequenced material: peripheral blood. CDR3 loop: CASRQGLNTEAFF. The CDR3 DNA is TGTGCCAGCAGGCAGGGGTTAAACACTGAAGCTTTCTTT.